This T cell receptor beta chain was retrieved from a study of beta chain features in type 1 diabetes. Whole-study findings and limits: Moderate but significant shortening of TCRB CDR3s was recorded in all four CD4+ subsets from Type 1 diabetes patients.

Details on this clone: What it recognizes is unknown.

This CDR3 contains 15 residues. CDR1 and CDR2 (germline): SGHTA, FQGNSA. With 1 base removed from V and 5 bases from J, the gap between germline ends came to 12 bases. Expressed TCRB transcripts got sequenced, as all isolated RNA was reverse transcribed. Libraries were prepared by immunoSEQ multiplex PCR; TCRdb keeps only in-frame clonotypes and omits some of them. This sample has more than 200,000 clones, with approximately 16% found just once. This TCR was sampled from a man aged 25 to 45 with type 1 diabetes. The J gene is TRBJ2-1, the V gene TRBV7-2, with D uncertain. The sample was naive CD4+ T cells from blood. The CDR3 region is CASSLEGSWNNEQFF. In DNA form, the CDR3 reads TGTGCCAGCAGCTTAGAAGGTAGCTGGAACAATGAGCAGTTCTTC.